This T cell receptor (beta chain) came from a study of CD4 and CD8 cells across lung adenocarcinoma regions (dated by TCRdb to 2016 to 2019). Regarding the complete study: Intratumor heterogeneity of the T cell receptor repertoire was examined by comparing tumor centers with tumor margins.

This clonotype was observed a single time. The antigen this receptor binds is unknown. The record has no base qualities; no much larger clone is one base away. One read represents weak support. The method behind the library was PCR. The sequencer listed for this sample is HiSeq X Ten. In-frame beta chains were kept once TCRdb had trimmed the public reads at Q25 with fastp and called clones with MiXCR. A single entry per CDR3 protein holds the most common genes and DNA from its merged rows. The sample table contains more than 15,000 distinct CDR3 sequences; only one count was recorded for about 43% of them. Roughly 19% of the sample is in the top ten clones. The CDR3, cysteine through phenylalanine, is 14 amino acids long. Here the CDR3 DNA is all that survives: 42 bases in frame from base 1. The germline V gene sets CDR1 to WSHSY and CDR2 to SAAADI. Patients with localized lung adenocarcinoma, a subtype of non-small cell lung cancer, were used as donors. The samples were taken from the margins of localized lung adenocarcinomas. For TCR repertoire analysis, CD4+ T cells from tumor tissue were profiled apart from CD8+ T cells.

The chain was built from TRBV10-2 and TRBJ2-5; the D assignment is uncertain and may be TRBD1 or TRBD2, with 6 bases supporting each. The last part of the DNA fits TRBJ2-3 better; the J call may be wrong. Sequencing was carried out using CD4+ T cells from the margin of a lung tumor. In the paper's terms, the cell subset or site label means: tumor margin region. This sequence originates from a male donor with lung adenocarcinoma. The CD4 and CD8 labels of this study may be unreliable. This receptor has the CDR3 CAGSAVGGQETQYF. The DNA sequence is given as TGCGCGGGCAGTGCAGTCGGGGGCCAAGAGACCCAGTATTTT.